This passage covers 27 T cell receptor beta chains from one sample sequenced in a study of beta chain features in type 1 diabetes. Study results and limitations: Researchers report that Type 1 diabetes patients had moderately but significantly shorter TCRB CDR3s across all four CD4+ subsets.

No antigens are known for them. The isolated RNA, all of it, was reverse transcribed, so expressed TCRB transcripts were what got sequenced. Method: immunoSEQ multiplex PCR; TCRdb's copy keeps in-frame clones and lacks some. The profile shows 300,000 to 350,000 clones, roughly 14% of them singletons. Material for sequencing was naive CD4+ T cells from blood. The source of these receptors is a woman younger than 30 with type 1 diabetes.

The CDR3 here is CASSNGTADPYEQYV. In nucleotides, the CDR3 is TGTGCCAGCAGCAACGGGACAGCCGATCCCTACGAGCAGTACGTC. The chain carries TRBV21-1 and TRBJ2-7; TRBD1, the table's D call, lacks a check against the DNA. TRBV21-1 is given as a pseudogene. The CDR3 contains 15 residues.

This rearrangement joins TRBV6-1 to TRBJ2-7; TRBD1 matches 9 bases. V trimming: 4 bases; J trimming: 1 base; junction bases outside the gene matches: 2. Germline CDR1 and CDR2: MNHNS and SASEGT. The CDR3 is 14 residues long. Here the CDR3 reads CASSVTGGSYEQYV. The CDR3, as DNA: TGTGCCAGCAGTGTGACAGGGGGGTCCTACGAGCAGTACGTC.

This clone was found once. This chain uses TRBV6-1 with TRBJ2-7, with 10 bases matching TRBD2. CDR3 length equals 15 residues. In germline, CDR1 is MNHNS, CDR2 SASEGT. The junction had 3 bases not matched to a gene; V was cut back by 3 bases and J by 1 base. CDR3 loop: CASSDRSGRSYEQYV. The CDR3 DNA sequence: TGTGCCAGCAGTGACCGTAGCGGGAGGTCCTACGAGCAGTACGTC.

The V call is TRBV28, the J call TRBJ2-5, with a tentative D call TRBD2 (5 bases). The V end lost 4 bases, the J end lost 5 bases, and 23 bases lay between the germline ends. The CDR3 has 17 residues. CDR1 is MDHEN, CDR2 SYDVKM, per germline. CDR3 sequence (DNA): TGTGCCAGCAGTTCACCTGGACTTAGCTCGGGATCGGAGACCCAGTACTTC. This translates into CASSSPGLSSGSETQYF.

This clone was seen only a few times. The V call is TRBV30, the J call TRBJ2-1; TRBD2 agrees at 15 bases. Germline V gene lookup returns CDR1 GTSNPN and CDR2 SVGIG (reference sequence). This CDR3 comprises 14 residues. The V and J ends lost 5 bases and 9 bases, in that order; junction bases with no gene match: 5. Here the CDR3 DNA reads TGTGCCTGGGCGGGACTAGCGGGAGGAGGTGAGCAGTTCTTC. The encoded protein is CAWAGLAGGGEQFF. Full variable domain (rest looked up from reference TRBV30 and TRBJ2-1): SQTIHQWPATLVQPVGSPLSLECTVEGTSNPNLYWYRQAAGRGLQLLFYSVGIGQISSEVPQNLSASRPQDRQFILSSKKLLLSDSGFYLCAWAGLAGGGEQFFGPGTRLTVL.

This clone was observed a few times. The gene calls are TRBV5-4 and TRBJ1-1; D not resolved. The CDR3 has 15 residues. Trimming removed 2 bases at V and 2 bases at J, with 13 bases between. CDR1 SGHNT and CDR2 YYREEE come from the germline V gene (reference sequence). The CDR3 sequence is CASSFASRGNTEAFF. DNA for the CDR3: TGTGCCAGCAGCTTTGCCTCACGAGGAAACACTGAAGCTTTCTTT.

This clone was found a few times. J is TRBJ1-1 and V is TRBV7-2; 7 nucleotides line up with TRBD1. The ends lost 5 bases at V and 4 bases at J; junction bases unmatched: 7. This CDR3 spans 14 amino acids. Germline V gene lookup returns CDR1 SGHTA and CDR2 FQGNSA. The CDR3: CASSRQGFSTEAFF. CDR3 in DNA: TGTGCCAGCAGCAGACAGGGTTTTAGCACTGAAGCTTTCTTT.

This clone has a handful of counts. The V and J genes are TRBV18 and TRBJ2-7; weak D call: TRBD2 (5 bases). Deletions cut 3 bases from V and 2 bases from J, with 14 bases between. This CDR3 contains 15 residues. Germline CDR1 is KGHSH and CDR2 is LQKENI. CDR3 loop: CASSPSPGITYEQYF. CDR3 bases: TGTGCCAGCTCACCGTCCCCGGGGATCACCTACGAGCAGTACTTC.

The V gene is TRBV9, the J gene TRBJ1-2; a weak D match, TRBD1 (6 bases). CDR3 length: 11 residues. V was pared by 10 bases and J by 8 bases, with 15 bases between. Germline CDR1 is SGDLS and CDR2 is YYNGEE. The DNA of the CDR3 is TGTGCCTCTAGGGGGATTTGGGGCTACACCTTC. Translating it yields CASRGIWGYTF.

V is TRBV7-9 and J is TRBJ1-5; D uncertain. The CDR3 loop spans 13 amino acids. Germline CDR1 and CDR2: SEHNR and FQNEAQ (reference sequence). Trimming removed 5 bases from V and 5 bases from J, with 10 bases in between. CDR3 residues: CASSPEGYQPQHF. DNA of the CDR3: TGTGCCAGCAGCCCCGAGGGTTATCAGCCCCAGCATTTT.

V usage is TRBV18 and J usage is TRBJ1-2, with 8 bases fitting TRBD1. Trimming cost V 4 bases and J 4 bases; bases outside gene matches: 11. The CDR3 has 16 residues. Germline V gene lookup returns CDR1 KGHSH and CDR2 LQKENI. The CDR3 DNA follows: TGTGCCAGCTCACGGCTTTCGACAGGGGAAACCTATGGCTACACCTTC. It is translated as CASSRLSTGETYGYTF.

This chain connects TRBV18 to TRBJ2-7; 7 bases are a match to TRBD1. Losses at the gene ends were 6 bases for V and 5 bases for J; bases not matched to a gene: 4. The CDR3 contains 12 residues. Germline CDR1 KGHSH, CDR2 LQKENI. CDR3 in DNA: TGTGCCAGCTCCCCCGACAGGGACGAGCAGTACGTC. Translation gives CASSPDRDEQYV.

CDR3 loop: CASSLGLAGSYEQYF. CDR3 nucleotides: TGTGCCAGCAGCCTGGGACTAGCGGGCTCCTACGAGCAGTACTTC. The rearrangement links TRBV7-9 to TRBJ2-7; 12 positions agree with TRBD2. Per germline, CDR1 SEHNR and CDR2 FQNEAQ (reference sequence). Trimming took 5 bases from V and 0 from J; bases not matched to a gene: 2. The CDR3 runs 15 residues.

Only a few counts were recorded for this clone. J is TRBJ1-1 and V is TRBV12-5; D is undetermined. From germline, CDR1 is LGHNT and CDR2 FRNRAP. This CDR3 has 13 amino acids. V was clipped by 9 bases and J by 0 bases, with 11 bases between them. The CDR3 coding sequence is TGTGCTAGCTCCCCGCGGGTGAACACTGAAGCTTTCTTT. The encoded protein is CASSPRVNTEAFF. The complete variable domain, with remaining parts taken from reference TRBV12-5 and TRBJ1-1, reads DARVTQTPRHKVTEMGQEVTMRCQPILGHNTVFWYRQTMMQGLELLAYFRNRAPLDDSGMPKDRFSAEMPDATLATLKIQPSEPRDSAVYFCASSPRVNTEAFFGQGTRLTVV.

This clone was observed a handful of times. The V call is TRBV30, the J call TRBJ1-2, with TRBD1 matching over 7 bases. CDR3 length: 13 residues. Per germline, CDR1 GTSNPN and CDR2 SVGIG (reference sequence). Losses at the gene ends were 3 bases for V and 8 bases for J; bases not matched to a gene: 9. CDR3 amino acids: CAWREGAGGGYTF. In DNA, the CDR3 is TGTGCCTGGAGAGAGGGGGCGGGCGGCGGCTACACCTTC.

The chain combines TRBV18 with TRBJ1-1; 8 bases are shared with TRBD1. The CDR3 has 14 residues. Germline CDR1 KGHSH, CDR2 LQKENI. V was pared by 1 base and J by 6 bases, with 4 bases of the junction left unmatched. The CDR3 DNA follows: TGTGCCAGCTCACCACTGCAGGGGGCTGCTGAAGCTTTCTTT. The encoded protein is CASSPLQGAAEAFF.

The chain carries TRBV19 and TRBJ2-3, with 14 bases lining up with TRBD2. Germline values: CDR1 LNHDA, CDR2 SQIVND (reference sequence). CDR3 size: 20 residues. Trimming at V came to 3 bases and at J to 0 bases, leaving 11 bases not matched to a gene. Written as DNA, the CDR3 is TGTGCCAGTAGTATTGTCGGACTAGCGGGAGGAGGTTACAGCACAGATACGCAGTATTTT. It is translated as CASSIVGLAGGGYSTDTQYF.

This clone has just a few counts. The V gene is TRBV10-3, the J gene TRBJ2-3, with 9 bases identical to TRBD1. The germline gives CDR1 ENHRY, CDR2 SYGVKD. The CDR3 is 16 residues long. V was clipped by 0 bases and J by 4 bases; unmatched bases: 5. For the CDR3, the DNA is TGTGCCATCAGTGAGTCCGGGACAGGGATGGCAGATACGCAGTATTTT. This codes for CAISESGTGMADTQYF.

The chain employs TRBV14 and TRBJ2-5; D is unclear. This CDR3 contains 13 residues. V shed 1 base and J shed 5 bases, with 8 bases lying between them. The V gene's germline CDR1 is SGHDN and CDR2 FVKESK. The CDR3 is CASSQGLRETQYF. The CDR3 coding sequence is TGTGCCAGCAGCCAAGGACTTCGCGAGACCCAGTACTTC.

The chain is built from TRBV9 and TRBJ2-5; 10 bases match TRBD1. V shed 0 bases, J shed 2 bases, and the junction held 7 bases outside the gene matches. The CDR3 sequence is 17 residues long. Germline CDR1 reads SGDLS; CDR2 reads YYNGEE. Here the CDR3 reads CASSVGPPGQGQETQYF. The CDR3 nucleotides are TGTGCCAGCAGCGTAGGCCCTCCGGGACAGGGGCAAGAGACCCAGTACTTC.

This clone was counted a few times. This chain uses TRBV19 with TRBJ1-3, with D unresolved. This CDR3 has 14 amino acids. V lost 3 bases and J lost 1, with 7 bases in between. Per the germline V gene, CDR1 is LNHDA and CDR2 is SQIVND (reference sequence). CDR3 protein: CASSIEFSGNTIYF. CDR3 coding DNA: TGTGCCAGTAGTATCGAGTTTTCTGGAAACACCATATATTTT.

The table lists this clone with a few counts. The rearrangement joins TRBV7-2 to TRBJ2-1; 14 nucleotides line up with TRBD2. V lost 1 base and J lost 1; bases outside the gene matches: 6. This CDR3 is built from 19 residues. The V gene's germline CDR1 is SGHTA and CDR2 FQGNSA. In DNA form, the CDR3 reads TGTGCCAGCAGCTTAGGACTAGCGGGAGGGGATAGGTCCTACAATGAGCAGTTCTTC. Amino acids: CASSLGLAGGDRSYNEQFF.

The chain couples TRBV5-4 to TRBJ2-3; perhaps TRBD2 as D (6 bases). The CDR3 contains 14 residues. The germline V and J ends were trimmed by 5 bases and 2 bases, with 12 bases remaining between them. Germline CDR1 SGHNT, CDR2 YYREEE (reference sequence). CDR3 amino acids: CASRETRTTDTQYF. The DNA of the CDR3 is TGTGCCAGCAGAGAGACTAGAACCACAGATACGCAGTATTTT. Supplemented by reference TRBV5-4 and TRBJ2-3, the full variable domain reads ETGVTQSPTHLIKTRGQQVTLRCSSQSGHNTVSWYQQALGQGPQFIFQYYREEENGRGNFPPRFSGLQFPNYSSELNVNALELDDSALYLCASRETRTTDTQYFGPGTRLTVL.

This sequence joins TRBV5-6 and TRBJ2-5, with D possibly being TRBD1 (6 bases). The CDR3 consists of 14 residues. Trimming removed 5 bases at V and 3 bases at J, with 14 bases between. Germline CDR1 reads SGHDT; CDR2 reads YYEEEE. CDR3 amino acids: CASSFYNREETQYF. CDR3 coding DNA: TGTGCCAGCAGTTTTTATAACAGGGAAGAGACCCAGTACTTC.

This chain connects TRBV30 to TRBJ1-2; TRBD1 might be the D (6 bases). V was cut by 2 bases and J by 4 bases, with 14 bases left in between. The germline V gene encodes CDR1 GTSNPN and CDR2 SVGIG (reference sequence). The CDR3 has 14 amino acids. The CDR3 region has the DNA TGTGCCTGGAGTCGGGGGGCCTCTCGCTATGGCTACACCTTC. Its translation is CAWSRGASRYGYTF.

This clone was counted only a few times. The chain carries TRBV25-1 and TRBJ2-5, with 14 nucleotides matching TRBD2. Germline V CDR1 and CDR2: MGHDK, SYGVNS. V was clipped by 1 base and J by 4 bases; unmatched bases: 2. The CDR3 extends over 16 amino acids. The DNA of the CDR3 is TGTGCCAGCAGTGAATCGGGACTAGCGGGAGTAGAGACCCAGTACTTC. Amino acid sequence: CASSESGLAGVETQYF.

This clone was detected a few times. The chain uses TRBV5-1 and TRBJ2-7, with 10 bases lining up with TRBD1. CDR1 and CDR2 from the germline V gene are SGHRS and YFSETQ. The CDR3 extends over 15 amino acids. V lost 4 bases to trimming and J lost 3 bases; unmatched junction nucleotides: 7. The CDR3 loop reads CASSPRDRGVYEQYF. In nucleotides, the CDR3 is TGCGCCAGCAGCCCGAGGGACAGGGGAGTCTACGAGCAGTACTTC.